Listed below are T cell receptor beta chains from one sample, sequenced in a study of blood T cell repertoires in COVID-19. The assay was immunoSEQ multiplex PCR, and TCRdb's table has in-frame clones only and misses some. The top ten hold about 0.65% of the sample, which has fewer than 500,000 clones, around 90% seen once. Specimen: PBMCs or T cells enriched from blood (not recorded which). The receptors shown here come from a woman aged 18-30 years who had recovered from COVID-19. Both conserved end residues are trimmed from each CDR3.

j_gene,v_gene,CDR3aa
TRBJ2-6,TRBV10-3,AISDGQGEGTGANVLT
TRBJ1-5,TRBV20-1,SASRVLGQGDNQPQH
TRBJ2-1,TRBV30,AWSPGQLNNEQF
TRBJ2-3,TRBV10-1,ATRGGGDTQY
TRBJ1-1,TRBV30,AWVRGWRTEAF
TRBJ2-1,TRBV2,ASKANNYNEQF
TRBJ1-4,TRBV5-6,ASSFYTGSEVF
TRBJ1-2,TRBV25-1,ASSEWGDGYT
TRBJ2-2,TRBV18,ASSPRRAGGPGELF
TRBJ1-4,TRBV7-9,ASRSRGEASGKLF
TRBJ1-2,TRBV5-1,ASSFRTGYYGYT
TRBJ1-6,TRBV19,ASRPWVGESSPLH
TRBJ2-7,TRBV5-1,ASSRFTGYEQY
TRBJ2-1,TRBV10-3,AISEITSSNSYNEQF
TRBJ2-3,TRBV5-6,ASSQQGLLGDTQY
TRBJ2-7,TRBV5-4,ASSSQGIYEQY
TRBJ2-2,TRBV5-8,ASSLLRVDTGELF
TRBJ2-3,TRBV5-5,ASRMTRDTDTQY
TRBJ2-5,TRBV4-1,ASSQGQGREETQY
TRBJ2-1,TRBV24-1,ATSDTGTEDNEQF
TRBJ2-3,TRBV4-2,ASSPRGASPEDTQY
TRBJ2-2,TRBV2,ASSALGQGGTGELF
TRBJ2-5,TRBV6-6,ASRDRGRGETQY
TRBJ2-1,TRBV12-3/TRBV12-4,ASSFSVYNEQF
TRBJ1-4,TRBV4-1,ASSPPGREGAAEKLF
TRBJ2-2,TRBV5-8,ASSWTEGNTGELF
TRBJ1-1,TRBV29-1,SVISQGAGTEAF
TRBJ1-2,TRBV6-5,ASTPRETNYGYT
TRBJ1-4,TRBV12-2,ASPLLLRTVATNEKLF
TRBJ2-3,TRBV5-6,ASSLFSGAQDTQY
TRBJ1-2,TRBV12-3/TRBV12-4,ATTGTYGYT
TRBJ2-3,TRBV27,ASRSSSTDTQY
TRBJ1-5,TRBV19,ASSTQIQGAGQPQH
TRBJ2-3,TRBV24-1,ATGTRSDTQY
TRBJ1-1,TRBV19,ASISAGQVGTEAF
TRBJ1-6,TRBV6-5,ASSYTDSPNSPLH
TRBJ2-7,TRBV30,AWSWSGGNYEQY
TRBJ1-1,TRBV2,ASDRGLAEAF
TRBJ1-5,TRBV6-6,ASTAQGGGNQPQH
TRBJ1-1,TRBV5-1,ASSSDREVEAF
TRBJ2-6,TRBV7-9,ASSLGSGGANVLT
TRBJ2-3,TRBV5-4,ASSRTSGSADTQY
TRBJ1-3,TRBV4-1,ASSPDSFSGNTIY
TRBJ2-5,TRBV7-3,ASSLTGGLTETQY
TRBJ1-4,TRBV5-5,ASRVGVSGEKLF
TRBJ2-5,TRBV12-3/TRBV12-4,ASSLRETQY
TRBJ1-1,TRBV4-1,ASSQDGPSGRKAF
TRBJ1-1,TRBV11-3,ASSLGRATEAF
TRBJ2-3,TRBV5-1,ASTLSSVTDTQY
TRBJ2-2,TRBV5-1,ASRSTGELF
TRBJ2-3,TRBV9,ASSPRLDADTQY
TRBJ1-6,TRBV5-1,ASSRFTGTGLNSPLH
TRBJ1-2,TRBV5-1,ASSPSDRGMRGYT
TRBJ2-3,TRBV13,ASSLTPGQGIGTQY
TRBJ2-5,TRBV3-1/TRBV3-2,ASSQDQSGETQY